This passage covers 14 T cell receptor beta chains from one sample sequenced in a study of cytomegalovirus exposure and HLA in healthy donors. In the PCR, 60 Vbeta and 13 Jbeta primers were used. Measured with immunoSEQ multiplex PCR; TCRdb has only the in-frame clones, and not every one. This sample carries 250,000 to 350,000 clones, 86% of them seen once, and the ten largest clones take 3.5% to 4.5%. Sequencing was performed on PBMCs. The receptor set was obtained from a man aged 40-50 years in good health and CMV-seropositive.

The chain combines TRBV11-2 with TRBJ2-7; D unclear. The ends were cut back, 3 bases at V and 7 bases at J, with 16 bases in the middle. The length of the CDR3 is 14 residues. Germline V gene data show CDR1 as SGHAT and CDR2 as FQNNGV. Here the CDR3 reads CASSFSDGFEEQYF. The CDR3 nucleotides read TGTGCCAGCAGCTTCAGTGACGGGTTCGAGGAGCAGTACTTC.

The V gene is TRBV27, the J gene TRBJ2-3; 9 nucleotides agree with TRBD1. V trimming: 10 bases; J trimming: 5 bases; junction bases outside the gene matches: 13. Germline loops: CDR1 MNHEY, CDR2 SMNVEV (reference sequence). CDR3 size: 15 residues. The CDR3 protein is CATQKQGARKDTQYF. The CDR3 region has the DNA TGTGCCACCCAAAAACAGGGGGCGCGGAAAGATACGCAGTATTTT.

The V call is TRBV7-6, the J call TRBJ2-1; D perhaps matches TRBD1 (5 bases). The CDR3 is made up of 12 amino acids. V dropped 5 bases and J dropped 6 bases, with 8 bases sitting between them. The germline V gene has CDR1 SGHVS and CDR2 FNYEAQ. CDR3 in amino acids: CASSQRGNEQFF. The CDR3 DNA is TGTGCCAGCAGCCAAAGGGGCAATGAGCAGTTCTTC.

J is TRBJ2-3 and V is TRBV9; 10 bases map to TRBD2. Losses at the gene ends were 0 bases for V and 6 bases for J; bases not matched to a gene: 4. The CDR3 covers 15 residues. Germline V lookup: CDR1 SGDLS, CDR2 YYNGEE. The CDR3 loop reads CASSVGLSGRDTQYF. The CDR3 bases are TGTGCCAGCAGCGTAGGTCTTAGCGGGAGGGATACGCAGTATTTT.

This clone was found once. V and J are TRBV5-1 and TRBJ2-7; weak D call: TRBD2 (7 bases). V lost 4 bases and J 3 bases, leaving 17 bases between the germline ends. This CDR3 comprises 15 residues. The germline V gene has CDR1 SGHRS and CDR2 YFSETQ. The CDR3 DNA sequence: TGCGCCAGCAGCGAGGGGGGGGTGTCGCTCTACGAGCAGTACTTC. Amino acids: CASSEGGVSLYEQYF.

This sequence joins TRBV11-2 and TRBJ1-1; D unclear. The CDR3 is made up of 14 amino acids. The V end lost 5 bases, the J end lost 4 bases, and 14 bases lay between the germline ends. Germline assignment: CDR1 SGHAT and CDR2 FQNNGV. CDR3 in amino acids: CASSPQPAGTEAFF. CDR3 nucleotides: TGTGCCAGCAGCCCCCAACCAGCGGGCACTGAAGCTTTCTTT.

The chain is built from TRBV5-1 and TRBJ1-1; D ambiguous. V was cut by 2 bases and J by 1 base, with 9 bases left in between. Per germline, CDR1 SGHRS and CDR2 YFSETQ. The CDR3 has 14 residues. The CDR3 loop reads CASSLSPANTEAFF. The CDR3 DNA reads as TGCGCCAGCAGCTTAAGCCCCGCGAACACTGAAGCTTTCTTT.

This chain joins TRBV6-6 and TRBJ2-5; perhaps TRBD2 as D (6 bases). The CDR3 has 13 residues. Trimming removed 6 bases from V and 4 bases from J, with 12 bases in between. The V gene's germline CDR1 is MNHNY and CDR2 SVGAGI (reference sequence). The CDR3 sequence: CASREGTGETQYF. The CDR3 DNA follows: TGTGCCAGCAGGGAAGGGACTGGAGAGACCCAGTACTTC.

The chain couples TRBV27 to TRBJ2-3; 14 bases align to TRBD2. From germline, CDR1 is MNHEY and CDR2 SMNVEV (reference sequence). The junction had 9 bases not matched to a gene; V was cut back by 4 bases and J by 3 bases. The CDR3 totals 18 residues. The CDR3 sequence: CASSWGLAGEAVTDTQYF. The CDR3 DNA is TGTGCCAGCAGTTGGGGACTAGCGGGAGAGGCGGTGACAGATACGCAGTATTTT.

The CDR3 DNA is TGTGCCAGTAGTGCGTTGGAAGAGACCCAGTACTTC. Its protein is CASSALEETQYF. The chain employs TRBV19 and TRBJ2-5; D uncertain. The CDR3 contains 12 residues. V was pared by 5 bases and J by 3 bases, with 7 bases between. Germline values: CDR1 LNHDA, CDR2 SQIVND (reference sequence).

J is TRBJ2-5 and V is TRBV19, with a tentative D call TRBD2 (6 bases). V was shortened by 3 bases and J by 0 bases, with 8 bases between the two germline ends. The CDR3 sequence is 14 residues long. CDR1 LNHDA and CDR2 SQIVND come from the germline V gene (reference sequence). The CDR3 is CASSIGGYQETQYF. The CDR3 nucleotides are TGTGCCAGTAGTATTGGGGGGTACCAAGAGACCCAGTACTTC.

This clone has just one count. The CDR3 loop is CASSQVWRDTQYF. In DNA form, the CDR3 reads TGCGCCAGCAGCCAAGTTTGGCGGGATACGCAGTATTTT. This chain links TRBV4-3 with TRBJ2-3; D unresolved. Trimming removed 1 base from V and 6 bases from J, with 8 bases in between. The germline CDR1 and CDR2 sequences are LGHNA and YSLEER. This CDR3 has 13 residues.

V usage is TRBV18 and J usage is TRBJ1-1; TRBD1 agrees at 9 bases. The V segment lost 6 bases and the J segment 0 bases; nucleotides outside the gene matches: 5. Germline CDR1 reads KGHSH; CDR2 reads LQKENI. The CDR3 sequence is 15 residues long. CDR3 sequence: CASSPGTGMNTEAFF. The CDR3 nucleotides are TGTGCCAGCTCCCCCGGGACAGGGATGAACACTGAAGCTTTCTTT.

This clone has only a few counts. J is TRBJ1-2 and V is TRBV5-6; 7 nucleotides agree with TRBD1. There are 15 residues in the CDR3. The V segment lost 0 bases and the J segment 0 bases; nucleotides outside the gene matches: 2. The V gene's germline CDR1 is SGHDT and CDR2 YYEEEE. The CDR3 is CASSLGDRANYGYTF. In DNA form, the CDR3 reads TGTGCCAGCAGCTTGGGGGACAGAGCTAACTATGGCTACACCTTC.